Detailed here is one T cell receptor (beta chain). This clone was detected only once. Its recognized antigen is unknown. Base qualities were left out, and no much larger clone turns up one base away. To find tumor-specific TCR clonotypes, researchers sequenced baseline tumor tissue that had been collected prior to treatment. Next-generation sequencing of T-cell receptor sequences was used to monitor peripheral T-cell lymphoma patients receiving frontline treatment on a trial. The data were obtained in a study of circulating tumor DNA in untreated peripheral T-cell lymphoma (dated by TCRdb to 2020 to 2022). Broader findings and caveats from the paper: Tumor-specific clonotypes turned up in around 76% of patients, identified from around 84% of baseline tissues and from approximately 67% of baseline serum samples.

Receptor amplification or capture employed the immunoSEQ multiplex PCR assay. TCRdb retrieved this table from immuneACCESS and kept in-frame rearrangements only. Not all clones are present; in checked studies, unresolved V genes account for under half, and no reason is known for the remainder. This sample lists fewer than 11,000 clones; around 74% were detected once. The ten largest clones capture roughly 31% of the sample. Taken from the germline V gene, the CDR1 and CDR2 loops are MNHGY and SAAAGT. The CDR3 numbers 17 residues from cysteine through phenylalanine. Only the CDR3 DNA stays, 51 bases, in frame from base 1. Between the V and J ends, shortened by 2 bases and 0 bases respectively, the junction contains 14 bases.

The origin of this receptor is a human donor with peripheral T-cell lymphoma. Source material: tumor tissue. The sequence is built from TRBV6-8 and TRBJ1-3; the D gene is possibly TRBD1, with 6 bases matching. The nucleotide sequence is given as TGTGCCAGCAGTTACGGGGGCAGGGTCAGCTCTGGAAACACCATATATTTT. This is translated as CASSYGGRVSSGNTIYF.